The subject of this entry is one T cell receptor (beta chain). No antigen is known for it. The germline CDR1 and CDR2 sequences are SGDLS and YYNGEE. The V segment lost 0 bases and the J segment 11 bases; nucleotides outside the gene matches: 9. The CDR3 consists of 15 residues. The sample is drawn from a study of CD8+ T cells in alopecia areata. Whole-study results and caveats: Greater clonality was observed in lesional scalp samples, especially alopecia totalis/universalis, versus normal scalp. Scalp samples also yield sequences of resident alphabeta T cells from normal skin.

Extracted from the samples, RNA was reverse transcribed into cDNA to serve as the sequencing template. Repertoires were generated with immunoSEQ multiplex PCR, while TCRdb's copy carries only in-frame clones and drops some. This sample has 110,000 or so clones; 55% to 70% occur once, and the top ten carry around 2.8%. CD4+ and CD8+ T cells were sorted from PBMCs stained for CD3, CD4 and CD8. This sequence originates from a human donor in good health. This chain joins TRBV9 and TRBJ2-3; 10 bases are a match to TRBD2. The material sequenced was CD4+ T cells sorted from blood. CDR3 nucleotides: TGTGCCAGCAGCGTAGCCCTCAGCGGGGGGGCCGAGCAGTATTTT. This gives the protein CASSVALSGGAEQYF.